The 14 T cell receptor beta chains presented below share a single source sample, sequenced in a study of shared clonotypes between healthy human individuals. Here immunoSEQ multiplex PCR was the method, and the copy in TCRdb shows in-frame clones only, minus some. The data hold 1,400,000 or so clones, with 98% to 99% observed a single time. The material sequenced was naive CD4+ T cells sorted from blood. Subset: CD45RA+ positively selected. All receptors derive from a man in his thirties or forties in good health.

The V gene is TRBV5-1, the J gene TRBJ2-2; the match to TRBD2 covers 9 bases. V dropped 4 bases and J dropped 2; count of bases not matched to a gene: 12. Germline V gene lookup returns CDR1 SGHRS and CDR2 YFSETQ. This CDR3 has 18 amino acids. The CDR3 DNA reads TGCGCCAGCAGCCGACGCCGATCTAGCGGGGAAAACACCGGGGAGCTGTTTTTT. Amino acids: CASSRRRSSGENTGELFF.

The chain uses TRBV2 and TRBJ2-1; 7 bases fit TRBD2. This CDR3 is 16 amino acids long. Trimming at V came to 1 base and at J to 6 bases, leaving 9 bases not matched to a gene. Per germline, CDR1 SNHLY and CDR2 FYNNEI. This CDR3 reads CASSEGRGRGINEQFF. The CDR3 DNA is TGTGCCAGCAGTGAAGGGCGCGGGAGAGGAATCAATGAGCAGTTCTTC.

The CDR3 is CASSRDWYTSEQFF. The CDR3 DNA follows: TGTGCCAGCAGCCGGGACTGGTATACAAGTGAGCAGTTCTTC. This chain links TRBV28 with TRBJ2-1, with D possibly being TRBD2 (6 bases). The germline V gene has CDR1 MDHEN and CDR2 SYDVKM. V lost 6 bases to trimming and J lost 9 bases, with 18 bases between them. The CDR3 runs 14 residues. Full variable domain (outside the CDR3, taken from reference TRBV28 and TRBJ2-1): DVKVTQSSRYLVKRTGEKVFLECVQDMDHENMFWYRQDPGLGLRLIYFSYDVKMKEKGDIPEGYSVSREKKERFSLILESASTNQTSMYLCASSRDWYTSEQFFGPGTRLTVL.

CDR3 DNA sequence: TGTGCCAATAGACAGGGGGCAGGGGAGACCCAGTACTTC. Translated, it gives CANRQGAGETQYF. This chain connects TRBV6-1 to TRBJ2-5; 10 bases match TRBD1. Trimming took 10 bases from V and 5 from J; bases not matched to a gene: 7. Per the germline V gene, CDR1 is MNHNS and CDR2 is SASEGT. This CDR3 is 13 amino acids long.

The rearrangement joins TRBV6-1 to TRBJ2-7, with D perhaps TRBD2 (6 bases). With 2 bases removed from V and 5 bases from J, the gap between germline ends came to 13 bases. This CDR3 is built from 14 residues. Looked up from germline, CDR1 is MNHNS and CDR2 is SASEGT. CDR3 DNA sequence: TGTGCCAGCAGTGAATGGCGACTAGATGACGAGCAGTACTTC. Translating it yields CASSEWRLDDEQYF.

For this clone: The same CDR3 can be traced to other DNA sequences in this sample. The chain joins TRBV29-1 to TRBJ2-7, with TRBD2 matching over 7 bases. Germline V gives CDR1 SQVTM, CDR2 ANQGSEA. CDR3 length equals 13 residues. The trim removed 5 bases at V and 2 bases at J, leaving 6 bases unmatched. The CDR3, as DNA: TGCAGCGTTTCCGCCGGGAGGACCTACGAGCAGTACTTC. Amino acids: CSVSAGRTYEQYF.

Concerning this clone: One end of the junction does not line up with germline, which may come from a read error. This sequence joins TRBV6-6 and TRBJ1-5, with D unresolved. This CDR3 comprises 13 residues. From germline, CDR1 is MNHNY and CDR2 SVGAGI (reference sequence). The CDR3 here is CASSYGRNQPQHF. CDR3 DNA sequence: TGTGCCAGCAGTTACGGAAGAAATCAACCCCAGCATTTT.

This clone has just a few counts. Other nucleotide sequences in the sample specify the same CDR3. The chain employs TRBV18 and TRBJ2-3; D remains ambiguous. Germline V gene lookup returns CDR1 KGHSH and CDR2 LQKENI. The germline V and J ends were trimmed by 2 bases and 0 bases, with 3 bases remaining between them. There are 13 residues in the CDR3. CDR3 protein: CASSPTSTDTQYF. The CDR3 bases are TGTGCCAGCTCACCAACTAGCACAGATACGCAGTATTTT.

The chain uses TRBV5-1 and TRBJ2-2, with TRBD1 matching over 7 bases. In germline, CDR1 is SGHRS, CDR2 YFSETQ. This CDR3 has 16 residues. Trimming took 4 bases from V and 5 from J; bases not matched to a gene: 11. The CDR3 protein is CASSDDAHRGTGELFF. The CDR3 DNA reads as TGCGCCAGCAGCGACGACGCTCACAGGGGAACCGGGGAGCTGTTTTTT. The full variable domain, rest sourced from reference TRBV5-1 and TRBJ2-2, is KAGVTQTPRYLIKTRGQQVTLSCSPISGHRSVSWYQQTPGQGLQFLFEYFSETQRNKGNFPGRFSGRQFSNSRSEMNVSTLELGDSALYLCASSDDAHRGTGELFFGEGSRLTVL.

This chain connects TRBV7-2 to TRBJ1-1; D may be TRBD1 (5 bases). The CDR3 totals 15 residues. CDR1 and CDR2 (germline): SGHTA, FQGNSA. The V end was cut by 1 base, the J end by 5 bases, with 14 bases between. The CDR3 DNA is TGTGCCAGCAGCTTAGGTCGGGGGTTCGGGACTGAAGCTTTCTTT. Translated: CASSLGRGFGTEAFF. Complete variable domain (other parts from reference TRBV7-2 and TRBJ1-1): GAGVSQSPSNKVTEKGKDVELRCDPISGHTALYWYRQSLGQGLEFLIYFQGNSAPDKSGLPSDRFSAERTGGSVSTLTIQRTQQEDSAVYLCASSLGRGFGTEAFFGQGTRLTVV.

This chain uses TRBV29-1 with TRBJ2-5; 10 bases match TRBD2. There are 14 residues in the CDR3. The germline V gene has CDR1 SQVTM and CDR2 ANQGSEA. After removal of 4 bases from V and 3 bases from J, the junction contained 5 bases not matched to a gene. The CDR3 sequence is CSVASGGKKETQYF. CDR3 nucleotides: TGCAGCGTTGCTAGCGGGGGTAAGAAAGAGACCCAGTACTTC.

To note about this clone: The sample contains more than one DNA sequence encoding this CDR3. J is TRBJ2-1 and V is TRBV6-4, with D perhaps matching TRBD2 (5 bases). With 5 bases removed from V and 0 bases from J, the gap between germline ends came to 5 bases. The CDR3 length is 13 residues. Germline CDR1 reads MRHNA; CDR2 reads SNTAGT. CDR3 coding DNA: TGTGCCAGCAGTAGCGGCTCCTACAATGAGCAGTTCTTC. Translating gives CASSSGSYNEQFF.

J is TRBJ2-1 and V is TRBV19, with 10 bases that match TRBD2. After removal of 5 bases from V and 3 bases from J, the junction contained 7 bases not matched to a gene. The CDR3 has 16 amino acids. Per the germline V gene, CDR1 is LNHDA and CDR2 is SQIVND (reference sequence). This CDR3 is CASSPALAGHYNEQFF. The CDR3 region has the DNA TGTGCCAGTAGTCCAGCACTAGCGGGGCACTACAATGAGCAGTTCTTC.

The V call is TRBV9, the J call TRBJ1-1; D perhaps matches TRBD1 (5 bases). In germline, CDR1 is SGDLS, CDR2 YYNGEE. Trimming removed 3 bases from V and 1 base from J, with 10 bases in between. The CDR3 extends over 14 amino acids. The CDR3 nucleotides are TGTGCCAGCAGCGCGGTTGGGGGGAACACTGAAGCTTTCTTT. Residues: CASSAVGGNTEAFF.